The 8 T cell receptor beta chains listed next were all sequenced from one sample in a study of T cells in Graves' hyperthyroidism and ophthalmopathy. From RNA transcripts, TCR beta CDR3 regions were amplified. RT-PCR in the first round (using the HTBI primer set) targeted the TCR CDR3. In TCRdb, the multiplex PCR reads were re-called with MiXCR into one record per CDR3 protein. Among a few hundred thousand distinct CDR3 sequences listed, under 60% were seen once. Sample: peripheral blood or thyroid tissue (not recorded which). The receptor set was obtained from an adult woman with Graves' disease, either hyperthyroidism or ophthalmopathy (not recorded which).

This clonotype has ten or more counts. The chain is built from TRBV7-8 and TRBJ1-1; D is uncertain. CDR1 and CDR2 from the germline V gene are SGHVS and FQNEAQ. The V gene lost 4 bases and the J gene lost 5 bases, with 14 bases spanning the gap. The CDR3 runs to 14 residues. The CDR3 spells CASSSSSLVTEAFF. CDR3 nucleotides: TGTGCCAGCAGCTCCTCGTCTCTGGTGACTGAAGCTTTCTTT. The full variable domain, with the rest looked up from reference TRBV7-8 and TRBJ1-1, is GAGVSQSPRYKVAKRGQDVALRCDPISGHVSLFWYQQALGQGPEFLTYFQNEAQLDKSGLPSDRFFAERPEGSVSTLKIQRTQQEDSAVYLCASSSSSLVTEAFFGQGTRLTVV.

This chain joins TRBV2 and TRBJ2-5; 8 nucleotides line up with TRBD2. This CDR3 spans 15 amino acids. Germline loops: CDR1 SNHLY, CDR2 FYNNEI. Trimming at V came to 1 base and at J to 4 bases, leaving 5 bases not matched to a gene. CDR3 protein: CASSEVLAGRETQYF. The DNA of the CDR3 is TGTGCCAGCAGTGAAGTTTTAGCGGGACGAGAGACCCAGTACTTC.

This clonotype appeared many times. The rearrangement links TRBV20-1 to TRBJ2-5; D possibly corresponds to TRBD1 (6 bases). The ends were cut back, 0 bases at V and 1 base at J, with 9 bases in the middle. Germline lookup yields CDR1 DFQATT and CDR2 SNEGSKA (reference sequence). The CDR3 runs 14 residues. CDR3 nucleotide sequence: TGCAGTGCTAGAGATGTAGGGGGCCAAGAGACCCAGTACTTC. Translated: CSARDVGGQETQYF.

This clonotype came up many times. The V and J genes are TRBV11-2 and TRBJ2-2, with no clear D. Looked up from germline, CDR1 is SGHAT and CDR2 is FQNNGV. CDR3 length: 11 residues. The ends were cut back, 9 bases at V and 9 bases at J, with 11 bases in the middle. CDR3 loop: CASRRDRELFF. For the CDR3, the DNA is TGTGCCAGTAGACGCGACAGGGAGCTGTTTTTT.

The V gene is TRBV9, the J gene TRBJ1-1; D is possibly TRBD1 (6 bases). Trimming shortened V by 4 bases and J by 5 bases, and 12 bases separated the two germline ends. This CDR3 has 13 amino acids. Germline V gene sequence: CDR1 SGDLS, CDR2 YYNGEE. The CDR3 bases are TGTGCCAGCAGCCAACCGAGGGGGACTGAAGCTTTCTTT. Residues: CASSQPRGTEAFF.

At least ten counts were recorded for this clonotype. CDR3 in DNA: TGTGCCAGCAGTGAAGGGAGTTCACCCCTCCACTTT. Translation gives CASSEGSSPLHF. The chain recombines TRBV2 with TRBJ1-6; D gene uncertain. CDR1 is SNHLY, CDR2 FYNNEI, per germline. This CDR3 region has 12 residues. V dropped 1 base and J dropped 9 bases, with 4 bases sitting between them.

Of note for this clonotype: The conserved final phenylalanine or tryptophan is absent from the CDR3, which likely points to a read error. CDR3 residues: CANGELENSPLHP. The CDR3 nucleotides are TGTGCCAACGGGGAGTTGGAGAATTCACCCCTCCACCCT. This sequence joins TRBV10-3 and TRBJ1-6; D ambiguous. V lost 10 bases and J lost 7, with 14 bases in between. The V gene's germline CDR1 is ENHRY and CDR2 SYGVKD. This CDR3 region has 13 residues.

The rearrangement joins TRBV7-9 to TRBJ1-4, with a tentative D call TRBD1 (5 bases). Trimming took 6 bases from V and 0 from J, leaving 11 bases between them. Germline-derived CDR1 and CDR2 are SEHNR and FQNEAQ (reference sequence). CDR3 length: 15 residues. The CDR3 nucleotides are TGTGCCAGCAGTCCTGACAGCACAACTAATGAAAAACTGTTTTTT. This gives the protein CASSPDSTTNEKLFF.